The T cell receptor (beta chain) under discussion was sequenced for a study of CD8+CD57+ T cells in acquired aplastic anemia. Across the whole study: Sorted CD4+ plus CD8+ cells gave DNA averaging about 3 ug.

TCR beta VDJ and CDR3 profiles were obtained from a genomic DNA template. Each CDR3 protein is one row after TCRdb ran MiXCR on the reads. The table lists under 200,000 distinct CDR3 sequences, 47% of them singletons, with around 2.9% in the top ten. Study-wide results and limits: Overlapping CD8+ CDR3 repertoires of patients and controls contained around 31 shared sequences.

This CDR3 is built from 19 residues. The V gene's germline CDR1 is LNHNV and CDR2 YYDKDF (reference sequence). V dropped 3 bases and J dropped 1 base, with 24 bases sitting between them. It was patients with CD8+CD57+ cell expansion by flow cytometry who were chosen for sequencing. The diagnosis in all patients was severe acquired aplastic anemia. Among the patients, none had received any therapy at the time of blood sampling. Concerning this clonotype: No antigen is known for it.

Source material: sorted CD4+, CD8+, or CD8+CD57+ T cells (not recorded which) from PBMCs. The chain has TRBV15 and TRBJ1-2, with D perhaps matching TRBD1 (6 bases). The sequence derives from a human donor with aplastic anemia. The CDR3 DNA is TGTGCCACCAGCAGCTCATTCACAGGGACCCAGGTTGATAACTATGGCTACACCTTC. Amino acids: CATSSSFTGTQVDNYGYTF.